This T cell receptor beta chain is drawn from a study of OX40 agonist ivuxolimab in advanced cancers. About the investigation overall: Ivuxolimab, which targeted the costimulatory receptor OX40 (CD134), was an agonistic, fully human IgG2 monoclonal antibody. Intravenous ivuxolimab was administered to patients every 2 weeks at six dose levels: 0.01, 0.1, 0.3, 1.5, 3 and 10 mg/kg. Of the approximately 50 patients in dose escalation, 19 had hepatocellular carcinoma, approximately 15 had melanoma, 9 had renal cell carcinoma and 9 had head and neck cancer. In the dose-escalation cohort, nearly 85% of patients were male, and the mean age was roughly 60 years with a range of about 20 to 80. Patients were allowed to have had prior anti-PD-1, anti-PD-L1 or anti-CTLA-4 therapy, and 40% of the dose-escalation patients had previously received checkpoint inhibitors. Three dose-escalation patients achieved partial responses, one with hepatocellular carcinoma and two with cutaneous melanoma. Peripheral TCRbeta sequencing was intended to test whether TCR sequence diversity was altered and clonal T-cell expansion was caused by ivuxolimab. The paper covers the monotherapy dose-escalation part of the phase I ivuxolimab trial, which included N of about 50 patients.

To sequence the TCRbeta CDR3 region, genomic DNA was isolated from the sorted cells. TCRbeta CDR3 regions were sequenced using the immunoSEQ Assay. TCRdb took over this immuneACCESS table, retaining in-frame rearrangements with V and J assigned. Such tables are incomplete; in checked studies, under half of the missing clones stem from an unresolved V gene, and the remainder is unexplained. Within this sample are 55,000 to 70,000 clones, with about 80% of them counted one time only. The ten largest make up roughly 1.2% of the sample. V and J are truncated by 6 bases and 5 bases respectively, leaving an intervening sequence of 10 bases. The germline V gene specifies SNHLY as CDR1 and FYNNEI as CDR2. CDR3 length: 12 amino acids, cysteine to phenylalanine. Of all the DNA, just the CDR3 is kept, 36 bases in frame from base 1. Concerning this clone itself: Its antigen is not yet known. Base-call qualities are not available, and no considerably larger clone is one nucleotide away. The same CDR3 can be traced to other DNA sequences in this sample.

Patients with autoimmune disease history or receiving systemic immunosuppression were excluded from the trial. Peripheral blood for TCR sequencing was collected from all dose cohorts at baseline, on cycle 4 day 1, and on cycle 7 day 1. Samples were obtained from an open-label, multicenter, first-in-human phase I dose-escalation trial of ivuxolimab. The trial enrolled adults with locally advanced or metastatic head and neck squamous cell, hepatocellular, melanoma or renal cell carcinoma. Before TCR sequencing, CD4+ T cells and CD8+ T cells from peripheral blood were sorted into separate populations. General study outcomes and caveats: After ivuxolimab, CD8+ T cells had more expanded clones than CD4+ T cells on average. In the 0.1-3.0 mg/kg groups, partial responders were among the patients with the lowest normalized peripheral clonal expansion, particularly in CD8+ T cells. Clonal expansion of both CD4+ and CD8+ blood T cells was observed from baseline to week 6 at doses 0.1 to 3.0 mg/kg. Low levels of normalized T-cell clonal expansion were also seen in some patients who did not respond. Antigen specificity was not determined for the clonally expanded peripheral T cells.

This chain is built from TRBV2 and TRBJ1-2; no D gene is confidently identified. The TCR was taken from an adult with an advanced solid tumor such as melanoma, head and neck, liver or kidney cancer. The specimen was CD4+ or CD8+ T cells sorted from blood, collected in a trial of the OX40 agonist ivuxolimab. CDR3 sequence: CASSESAYGYTF. The sequenced DNA is TGTGCCAGCAGCGAGTCGGCGTATGGCTACACCTTC.